This T cell receptor (beta chain) was identified during a study of blood T cell repertoires in COVID-19. Overall study context: Researchers got acute and convalescent COVID-19 samples from the United States, Italy and Spain.

CDR1 is LGHNA and CDR2 is YSLEER in the germline V gene. This CDR3 contains 16 residues. V was trimmed by 1 base and J by 1 base, leaving 12 bases between them. Sequencing was performed with immunoSEQ multiplex PCR; in TCRdb, only in-frame clones are kept and a portion is missing. The sample carries 130,000 to 150,000 clones, around 83% recorded once. This chain links TRBV4-3 with TRBJ2-3; possible D gene TRBD2, 7 bases. The sequencing input was PBMCs or T cells enriched from blood (not recorded which). The source of this sequence is a man aged 50 or older who had recovered from COVID-19. This chain's CDR3 is CASSQGGGLGTDTQYF. The CDR3, as DNA: TGCGCCAGCAGCCAAGGCGGGGGCCTAGGCACAGATACGCAGTATTTT.